This TCR beta chain was profiled in a study of glioma-infiltrating T cells after dendritic cell vaccination. About the research overall: Patients received three intradermal dendritic cell vaccine injections at biweekly intervals.

The study, taken as a whole, reports: Patients with more pretreatment TILs had longer time to progression and survival.

Documented time point: after dendritic cell vaccination, including at tumor progression/relapse. A few counts support this clone. Antigen: not known. Trimming stripped 2 bases from V and 12 bases from J, with 13 bases between. The CDR3 loop spans 12 amino acids. Germline CDR1 MDHEN, CDR2 SYDVKM. The repertoire was sequenced with immunoSEQ multiplex PCR; TCRdb's copy has only in-frame clones and lacks some. The sample consists of approximately 92,000 clones, approximately 84% of them appearing once. The source material was blood, sampled after dendritic cell vaccination. This receptor was identified in a human donor with glioblastoma. The V call is TRBV28, the J call TRBJ1-1; D gene ambiguous. Here the CDR3 DNA reads TGTGCCAGCAGTTTAAGGAGCCCCGGGACTTTCTTT. As protein: CASSLRSPGTFF. The full variable domain, with the rest looked up from reference TRBV28 and TRBJ1-1, is DVKVTQSSRYLVKRTGEKVFLECVQDMDHENMFWYRQDPGLGLRLIYFSYDVKMKEKGDIPEGYSVSREKKERFSLILESASTNQTSMYLCASSLRSPGTFFGQGTRLTVV.